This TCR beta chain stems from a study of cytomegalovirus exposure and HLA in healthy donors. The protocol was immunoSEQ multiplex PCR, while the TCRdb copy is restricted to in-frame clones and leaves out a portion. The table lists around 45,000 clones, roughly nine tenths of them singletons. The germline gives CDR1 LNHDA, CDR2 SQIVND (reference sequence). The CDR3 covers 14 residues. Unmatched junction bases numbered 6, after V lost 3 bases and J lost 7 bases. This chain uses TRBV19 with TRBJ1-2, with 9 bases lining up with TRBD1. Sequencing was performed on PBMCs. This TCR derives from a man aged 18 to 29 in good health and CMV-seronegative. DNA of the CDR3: TGTGCCAGTAGTATTGGGGGGACAGGGAGTGGCTACACCTTC. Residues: CASSIGGTGSGYTF.